The entry below describes one T cell receptor (beta chain). What antigen it recognizes has not been identified. Qualities for individual bases were not recorded, and no much larger clone is one base off. Genomic DNA was isolated from the sorted cells so that the TCRbeta CDR3 region could be sequenced. TCRbeta CDR3 regions were sequenced using the immunoSEQ Assay. Drawn from immuneACCESS, this table holds only the in-frame rearrangements with V and J called that TCRdb kept. Clones are partly lost; checked studies trace under half to an unresolved V gene and leave the rest unexplained. In all, the sample holds about 38,000 clones, and 87% of those were seen once. Of the sample, 25% to 35% falls within the top ten clones. CDR1 SGHAT and CDR2 FQNNGV were looked up in the germline V gene. After removal of 4 bases from V and 5 bases from J, the junction retains 5 bases not matched to a gene. The CDR3 has 14 amino acids, counting the end cysteine and phenylalanine. The CDR3 DNA has 42 bases and is translated from base 1.

This sample is part of a study of OX40 agonist ivuxolimab in advanced cancers. In terms of the full investigation: The costimulatory receptor OX40 (CD134) was targeted by ivuxolimab, a fully human IgG2 agonistic monoclonal antibody. Intravenous ivuxolimab was administered to patients every 2 weeks at six dose levels: 0.01, 0.1, 0.3, 1.5, 3 and 10 mg/kg. Of the roughly 51 patients in dose escalation, 19 had hepatocellular carcinoma, some 15 had melanoma, 9 had renal cell carcinoma and 9 had head and neck cancer. The dose-escalation cohort was around 83% male with a mean age of about 54 years, ranging from roughly 20 to 80. Patients were allowed to have had prior anti-PD-1, anti-PD-L1 or anti-CTLA-4 therapy, and approximately 40% of the dose-escalation patients had been treated with checkpoint inhibitors. Partial responses occurred in three dose-escalation patients: two with cutaneous melanoma and one with hepatocellular carcinoma. The purpose of peripheral TCRbeta sequencing was to test whether ivuxolimab changed TCR sequence diversity and led to clonal T-cell expansion. The paper describes the monotherapy dose-escalation part (N of about 52 patients) of the phase I trial of ivuxolimab. General findings and caveats noted by the study authors: Low levels of normalized T-cell clonal expansion were also seen in some patients who did not respond. In the 0.1-3.0 mg/kg groups, partial responders had among the lowest normalized peripheral clonal expansion, particularly in CD8+ T cells. The antigen specificity of the clonally expanded peripheral T cells was not determined. After ivuxolimab, expanded clones were on average more numerous among CD8+ T cells than among CD4+ T cells. Clonal expansion of both CD4+ and CD8+ blood T cells was observed from baseline to week 6 at doses 0.1 to 3.0 mg/kg.

The trial excluded patients who had a history of autoimmune disease or were on systemic immunosuppression. Peripheral blood for TCR sequencing was drawn from every dose cohort at baseline, at cycle 4 day 1 and at cycle 7 day 1. The samples were taken from a phase I, first-in-human, multicenter, open-label dose-escalation trial of ivuxolimab. Adults with locally advanced or metastatic melanoma, renal cell carcinoma, hepatocellular carcinoma or head and neck squamous cell carcinoma were enrolled in the trial. Before TCR sequencing, CD4+ and CD8+ T cells were separately sorted from peripheral blood. This sequence uses TRBV11-2 and TRBJ2-1, with TRBD2 matching 7 junction bases. The sequencing here drew on CD4+ or CD8+ T cells sorted from blood, taken in a trial of the OX40 agonist ivuxolimab. This sequence originates from an adult with an advanced solid tumor such as melanoma, head and neck, liver or kidney cancer. The DNA sequence is TGTGCCAGCAGCTACTTAGCGGGCCACAATGAGCAGTTCTTC. The resulting protein is CASSYLAGHNEQFF.